This paragraph reports one T cell receptor beta chain. The antigen it binds to is not known. The sample holds no much larger clone one base away, and base qualities are not on file. The record originates from a study of blood T cells in healthy people across ages (dated by TCRdb to between 2014 and 2017). A note on the overall study: In model experiments, roughly one uniquely barcoded TCR beta cDNA molecule per two T cells was captured by template switching. Age-related changes in TCR beta repertoire diversity were measured in the study by deep sequencing normalized with unique cDNA molecular identifiers. The donors were divided into four age groups: young (average around 15 years), middle-aged (about 40), aged (about 60) and long-lived (more than 75). Donors of different ages were randomly distributed across sequencing lanes to avoid experimental bias. Two additional independent replicas of 1 million unique cDNA reads from the same blood draw were analyzed for two donors (one aged 18 to 30 and one aged 80 or older).

Systemically healthy Caucasian individuals from Russia, some 40 in total and aged about 6 to 100 years, were included as donors. Each donor gave around 9.5 milliliters of peripheral blood, collected into EDTA-treated Vacutainer tubes. Ficoll-Paque density-gradient centrifugation was used to isolate PBMCs, with at least 6.5 million per sample. Total RNA, at least 6 micrograms per sample, was extracted from PBMCs with Trizol reagent. Naive CD45RAhigh/CD27high T cell percentages were measured by flow cytometry on a PBMC aliquot from every donor. CDR1 and CDR2 are read off the germline V gene as MGHDK and SYGVNS. Relative to germline, V is missing 1 base and J is missing 4 bases, with 7 bases of the junction outside any gene match. From cysteine to phenylalanine, the CDR3 is 16 amino acids long. Only the CDR3 DNA stays, 48 bases, in frame from base 1. The library was prepared using 5' RACE. For sequencing, an Illumina HiSeq 2500 was employed. A second PCR of about 6 to 11 cycles was performed with a sample-barcoded 5' primer and a J-beta primer mix. A template-switch 5' adaptor carrying 12 random nucleotides introduced a unique molecular identifier onto each TCR beta cDNA molecule. At least 2.5 million CDR3-containing paired-end reads were obtained from each sample. First-strand cDNA synthesis was performed from all RNA using the Mint cDNA synthesis kit, with priming by a TRBC-specific oligonucleotide. Following uracil-DNA glycosylase treatment, a first 18-cycle PCR with universal primers M1SS and BC2_uni_R was performed on all cDNA. Under the source paper's analysis protocol: For normalization, 1 million high-quality reads, each with a distinct molecular identifier, were randomly selected from each sample. Reads sharing molecular identifiers were discarded rather than binned into consensus sequences. MiTCR, with a Q25 quality threshold and the strictest error-elimination algorithm, was used for CDR3 identification, clonotype clustering and error correction. A nonparametric unseen species model using Euler transformation provided a lower-bound estimate of total TCR beta diversity. TCRdb trimmed the raw reads at Q25, called clones with MiXCR and kept productive beta chains. For every CDR3 protein sequence, its rows merge into one entry that carries the most common genes and DNA. The V and J calls were determined by TCRdb, not by the authors. Counted in this sample were hundreds of thousands of distinct CDR3 sequences; over 20% of them appeared once. Roughly 3.6% of the sample comes from the top ten.

Results and caveats for the whole study, not just this receptor: Because donor CMV infection status was unknown, age-related changes in expanded clonotypes were potentially confounded. Total diversity estimates from one million sequenced T cells were considered lower bounds and underestimates. Compared with the aged group, the long-lived group had more naive CD4+ T cells, fewer expanded clones and increased TCR diversity, a pattern suggesting age selection. Observed TCR beta diversity per million T cells fell roughly linearly with age, and a significant reduction was already apparent by age approximately 40. Observed TCR beta diversity correlated strongly with the percentage of naive T cells measured by flow cytometry. Conclusive comparison of naive and antigen-experienced compartments was prevented by the profiling of bulk unsorted PBMCs.

The sequence links TRBV25-1 to TRBJ1-1, and 9 junction bases match TRBD1. The sequencing sample was made of blood. The TCR sequence derives from a man aged 65-85 years in good health. The CDR3 sequence is CASSESGGTGFTEAFF. At the DNA level, the sequence is TGTGCCAGCAGTGAATCGGGAGGGACAGGGTTCACTGAAGCTTTCTTT.